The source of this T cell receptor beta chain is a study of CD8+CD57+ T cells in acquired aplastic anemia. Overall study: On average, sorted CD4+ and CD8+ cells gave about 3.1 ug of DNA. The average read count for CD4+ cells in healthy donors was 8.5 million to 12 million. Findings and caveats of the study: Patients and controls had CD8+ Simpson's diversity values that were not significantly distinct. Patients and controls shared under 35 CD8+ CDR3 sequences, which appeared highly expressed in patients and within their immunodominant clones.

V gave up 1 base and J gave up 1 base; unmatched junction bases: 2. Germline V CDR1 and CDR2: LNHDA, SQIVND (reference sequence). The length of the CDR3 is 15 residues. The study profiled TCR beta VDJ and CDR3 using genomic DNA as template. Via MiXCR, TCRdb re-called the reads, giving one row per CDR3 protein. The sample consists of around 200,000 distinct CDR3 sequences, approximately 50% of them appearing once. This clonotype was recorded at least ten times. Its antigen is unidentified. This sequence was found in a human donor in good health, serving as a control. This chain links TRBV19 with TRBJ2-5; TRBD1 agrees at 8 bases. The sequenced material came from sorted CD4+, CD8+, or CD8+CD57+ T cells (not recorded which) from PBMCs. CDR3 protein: CASSIGQGIQETQYF. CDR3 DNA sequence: TGTGCCAGTAGTATAGGACAGGGGATCCAAGAGACCCAGTACTTC.